This is a list of T cell receptor beta chains from one sample in a study of Ad26.COV2.S vaccination and SARS-CoV-2 variants. The protocol was immunoSEQ multiplex PCR, while the TCRdb copy is restricted to in-frame clones and leaves out a portion. Of tens of thousands of clones in the sample, 82% were seen once. Sample: peripheral blood, taken after recovery from COVID-19. All receptors come from a human donor who had recovered from COVID-19. The CDR3 runs from the conserved cysteine through the conserved F or W. The order of the fields is V gene, clone size, J gene, D gene, CDR3 protein, CDR3 DNA. D genes are given only for firm matches. Part of the rows lack a size; the others show once, few, many or a class for expanded clones.

TRBV7-8	NA	TRBJ1-1	NA	CASSLVGYTEAFF	TGTGCCAGCAGCTTAGTTGGGTACACTGAAGCTTTCTTT
TRBV5-1	NA	TRBJ2-2	TRBD2	CASSGFGLAGGVTGKLFF	TGCGCCAGCAGCGGATTCGGACTAGCGGGTGGAGTCACCGGGAAGCTGTTTTTT
TRBV28	once	TRBJ1-2	NA	CASSFRGINYGYTF	TGTGCCAGCAGTTTCAGGGGAATTAACTATGGCTACACCTTC
TRBV28	NA	TRBJ2-3	TRBD2	CASSTRGAGGLDTQYF	TGTGCCAGCAGCACCCGCGGGGCGGGAGGGTTGGATACGCAGTATTTT
TRBV5-4	NA	TRBJ2-1	TRBD1	CASSSKTGTGNDEQFF	TGTGCCAGCAGCTCCAAAACCGGGACAGGGAACGATGAGCAGTTCTTC
TRBV28	NA	TRBJ2-1	NA	CASSLTSVFGGDDNEQFF	TGTGCCAGCAGTTTAACTTCTGTCTTTGGGGGCGACGACAATGAGCAGTTCTTC
TRBV9	NA	TRBJ2-5	TRBD1	CASSPDYRGRETQYF	TGTGCCAGCAGCCCAGACTACAGGGGGCGGGAGACCCAGTACTTC
TRBV27	NA	TRBJ2-7	NA	CASSLDRGGDYEQYF	TGTGCCAGCAGTTTAGATCGAGGTGGGGATTACGAGCAGTACTTC
TRBV5-6	NA	TRBJ2-5	NA	CASSLTGKTQYF	TGTGCCAGCAGCTTGACAGGGAAGACCCAGTACTTC
TRBV11-3	NA	TRBJ2-1	NA	CASRGRLDNEQFF	TGTGCCAGCAGGGGGCGCTTGGACAATGAGCAGTTCTTC
TRBV7-3	NA	TRBJ2-2	TRBD1	CASSRDRANTGELFF	TGTGCCAGCAGCAGGGACAGGGCGAACACCGGGGAGCTGTTTTTT
TRBV9	NA	TRBJ2-1	NA	CASSVAGANEQFF	TGTGCCAGCAGCGTAGCCGGGGCGAATGAGCAGTTCTTC
TRBV27	NA	TRBJ1-1	TRBD1	CASSTGGGGVEAFF	TGTGCCAGCAGCACAGGGGGCGGAGGAGTTGAAGCTTTCTTT
TRBV2	NA	TRBJ2-5	NA	CASSAQAGKQETQYF	TGTGCCAGCAGTGCGCAAGCGGGTAAACAAGAGACCCAGTACTTC
TRBV28	NA	TRBJ1-4	TRBD1	CASSSETGGGKNEKLFF	TGTGCCAGCAGTTCGGAGACAGGGGGTGGGAAAAATGAAAAACTGTTTTTT
TRBV21-1	few	TRBJ2-1	NA	CASSKAGGDEQFF	TGTGCCAGCAGCAAAGCGGGGGGGGATGAGCAGTTCTTC
TRBV28	NA	TRBJ1-5	NA	CASSFGRPQHF	TGTGCCAGCAGTTTCGGGAGGCCCCAGCATTTT
TRBV19	few	TRBJ1-6	NA	CASVADTPNSPLHF	TGTGCCAGTGTTGCAGACACACCAAATTCACCCCTCCACTTT
TRBV28	NA	TRBJ2-1	NA	CASSLWAGYNEQFF	TGTGCCAGCAGTTTATGGGCAGGGTACAATGAGCAGTTCTTC
TRBV7-2	once	TRBJ2-3	TRBD2	CASSPAGGTDTQYF	TGTGCCAGCAGCCCAGCGGGGGGCACAGATACGCAGTATTTT
TRBV13	few	TRBJ2-7	NA	CASSLGRRLYEQYF	TGTGCCAGCAGCTTAGGCAGGCGCCTCTACGAGCAGTACTTC
TRBV5-4	NA	TRBJ1-6	NA	CASSLEQPNSPLHF	TGTGCCAGCAGCTTGGAACAGCCGAATTCACCCCTCCACTTT
TRBV7-9	NA	TRBJ2-3	TRBD2	CASTPGLPREYF	TGTGCCAGCACACCGGGACTACCAAGAGAGTATTTT
TRBV9	NA	TRBJ2-1	NA	CASSVRAEGSYNEQFF	TGTGCCAGCAGCGTGAGGGCCGAGGGATCCTACAATGAGCAGTTCTTC
TRBV4-1	NA	TRBJ2-7	TRBD1	CASSQRTGDEQYF	TGCGCCAGCAGCCAGAGGACAGGGGACGAGCAGTACTTC
TRBV5-8	NA	TRBJ2-7	TRBD1	CASSLATGVSYEQYF	TGTGCCAGCAGCTTGGCTACAGGGGTTTCCTACGAGCAGTACTTC
TRBV13	NA	TRBJ2-7	TRBD2	CASSAEREGLDEQYF	TGTGCCAGCAGCGCCGAGCGGGAGGGCTTGGACGAGCAGTACTTC
TRBV28	NA	TRBJ1-4	NA	CASARTPTNEKLFF	TGTGCCAGCGCGCGCACTCCAACTAATGAAAAACTGTTTTTT
TRBV19	NA	TRBJ2-1	TRBD2	CASSLSGTSGIYNEQFF	TGTGCCAGTAGTTTATCCGGGACTAGCGGGATCTACAATGAGCAGTTCTTC
TRBV7-9	NA	TRBJ1-2	TRBD1	CASSLNPTGGGGYGYTF	TGTGCCAGCAGCTTAAACCCGACAGGGGGCGGTGGTTATGGCTACACCTTC
TRBV5-1	NA	TRBJ1-1	NA	CASSFGGDTEAFF	TGCGCCAGCAGCTTTGGAGGGGACACTGAAGCTTTCTTT
TRBV5-1	NA	TRBJ2-1	TRBD2	CASSLGLAGSYNEQFF	TGCGCCAGCAGCTTGGGACTAGCGGGCTCCTACAATGAGCAGTTCTTC
TRBV5-4	NA	TRBJ2-2	NA	CASSLWDTGELFF	TGTGCCAGCAGCTTGTGGGACACCGGGGAGCTGTTTTTT
TRBV28	NA	TRBJ2-1	TRBD2	CASSSHSGDSYNEQFF	TGTGCCAGCAGTTCCCATAGCGGGGACTCCTACAATGAGCAGTTCTTC
TRBV7-2	NA	TRBJ1-2	NA	CASSLVTTGYVGGYTF	TGTGCCAGCAGCTTAGTCACCACAGGATACGTAGGGGGCTACACCTTC
TRBV5-4	NA	TRBJ2-5	NA	CASSPDRSETQYF	TGTGCCAGCAGCCCGGACCGCAGCGAGACCCAGTACTTC
TRBV10-2	once	TRBJ2-2	NA	CASSGAMNTGELFF	TGCGCCAGCAGCGGAGCGATGAACACCGGGGAGCTGTTTTTT
TRBV7-9	NA	TRBJ2-7	NA	CASRPLGNEQYF	TGTGCCAGCAGGCCCCTAGGGAACGAGCAGTACTTC
TRBV19	NA	TRBJ2-3	NA	CASSIRGRADTQYF	TGTGCCAGTAGTATACGAGGGAGAGCGGATACGCAGTATTTT
TRBV7-9	NA	TRBJ1-2	NA	CASSLGAVYRNYGYTF	TGTGCCAGCAGCTTGGGCGCCGTCTACCGAAACTATGGCTACACCTTC
TRBV25-1	NA	TRBJ1-6	NA	CASSEHQRAGANSPLHF	TGTGCCAGCAGTGAACATCAGAGGGCGGGGGCCAATTCACCCCTCCACTTT
TRBV28	NA	TRBJ2-4	NA	CASSFGIAKNIQYF	TGTGCCAGCAGTTTTGGTATAGCCAAAAACATTCAGTACTTC
TRBV12-2	NA	TRBJ1-6	NA	CASRPSLVQINNSPLHF	TGTGCAAGTCGCCCATCTCTCGTGCAGATAAATAATTCACCCCTCCACTTT
TRBV28	NA	TRBJ2-7	NA	CASRDPGTNEQYF	TGTGCCAGCAGGGACCCCGGGACGAACGAGCAGTACTTC
TRBV27	many	TRBJ1-5	TRBD1	CASSFSDRVGQPQHF	TGTGCCAGCAGTTTCTCGGACAGGGTTGGTCAGCCCCAGCATTTT
TRBV3-1/TRBV3-2	NA	TRBJ2-5	NA	CASSQDPEVVLSQETQYF	TGTGCCAGCAGCCAAGATCCTGAGGTAGTTCTCTCCCAAGAGACCCAGTACTTC
TRBV11-2	NA	TRBJ2-5	TRBD2	CASSRGVQETQYF	TGTGCCAGCAGTCGGGGGGTCCAAGAGACCCAGTACTTC
TRBV5-1	NA	TRBJ2-1	TRBD2	CASQASRAGEIPSSYNEQFF	TGCGCCAGCCAGGCGTCTCGGGCGGGAGAAATTCCTAGCTCCTACAATGAGCAGTTCTTC
TRBV9	NA	TRBJ2-7	TRBD1	CASSVGVTGNVYEQYF	TGTGCCAGCAGCGTAGGGGTGACAGGGAACGTCTACGAGCAGTACTTC
TRBV6-5	NA	TRBJ1-3	NA	CASIPTEGSGNTIYF	TGTGCCAGCATCCCGACAGAGGGCTCTGGAAACACCATATATTTT
TRBV6-2/TRBV6-3	once	TRBJ2-7	NA	CASSYRKRSYEQYF	TGTGCCAGCAGTTACAGGAAGCGCTCCTACGAGCAGTACTTC
TRBV20-1	NA	TRBJ2-6	NA	CSASLDRSGANVLTF	TGCAGTGCTAGTCTTGACCGCTCTGGGGCCAACGTCCTGACTTTC
TRBV5-1	NA	TRBJ2-2	NA	CASSVAVPNTGELFF	TGCGCCAGCAGCGTAGCGGTCCCGAACACCGGGGAGCTGTTTTTT
TRBV6-5	once	TRBJ2-7	NA	CASRKTGTLYEQYF	TGTGCCAGCAGGAAAACCGGGACATTATACGAGCAGTACTTC